This T cell receptor beta chain was sequenced in a study of blood T cells in healthy people across ages. It was with a sample-barcoded 5' primer and a J-beta primer mix that a second PCR of roughly 7 to 12 cycles was run. TCRdb used MiXCR to reprocess the 5' RACE reads, holding one entry per CDR3 protein. The sample yields about 830,000 distinct CDR3 sequences, around 62% seen once. The trim removed 6 bases at V and 0 bases at J, leaving 7 bases unmatched. The CDR3 has 16 residues. Germline V lookup: CDR1 SGHTA, CDR2 FQGNSA. Around 9.4 milliliters was the volume of peripheral blood drawn from each donor.

The clonotype originates from a man aged 25 to 40 in good health. The chain has TRBV7-2 and TRBJ2-1, with 8 bases fitting TRBD2. The sample taken for sequencing was blood. CDR3 in DNA: TGTGCCAGCAGGGACGAGCGGGGGTTCTCCTACAATGAGCAGTTCTTC. Residues: CASRDERGFSYNEQFF.